A selection of T cell receptor beta chains follows, all from one sample in a study of blood T cell repertoires in COVID-19. Measured with immunoSEQ multiplex PCR; TCRdb has only the in-frame clones, and not every one. The data show more than 150,000 clones, approximately 88% seen once. What was sequenced was PBMCs or T cells enriched from blood (not recorded which). The receptors come from a woman aged 60 to 75 who had recovered from COVID-19. CDR3s include the opening cysteine and the closing phenylalanine or tryptophan. Fields, in order: V gene, J gene, D gene, clone size, CDR3 protein, CDR3 DNA. The D gene is left open where the match is weak. Where a row states a size, it is once, few, many or the class of an expanded clone; other rows omit it.

TRBV28	TRBJ1-2	TRBD1	NA	CASSTDRVVDYGYTF	TGTGCCAGCAGCACGGACAGGGTGGTGGACTATGGCTACACCTTC
TRBV5-1	TRBJ2-3	TRBD2	once	CASSPIAGGITDTQYF	TGCGCCAGCAGCCCGATAGCGGGGGGTATCACAGATACGCAGTATTTT
TRBV2	TRBJ2-5	TRBD1	NA	CASRGQGQPQETQYF	TGTGCCAGCAGGGGACAGGGACAACCCCAAGAGACCCAGTACTTC
TRBV6-5	TRBJ2-1	TRBD1	once	CASSSLDRVFF	TGTGCCAGCAGTTCCTTGGACAGGGTCTTCTTC
TRBV7-9	TRBJ1-1	NA	NA	CASSFSGDTEAFF	TGTGCCAGCAGCTTCTCCGGGGACACTGAAGCTTTCTTT
TRBV3-1/TRBV3-2	TRBJ2-7	TRBD2	NA	CASSQEQGLAVLF	TGTGCCAGCAGCCAAGAGCAAGGACTAGCGGTACTCTTC
TRBV24-1	TRBJ2-7	TRBD2	NA	CATGPGGRGSYEQYF	TGTGCCACCGGACCGGGGGGAAGAGGGTCCTACGAGCAGTACTTC
TRBV5-1	TRBJ2-3	TRBD2	NA	CASSLHRTSGLTDTQYF	TGCGCCAGCAGCTTGCATAGGACTAGCGGCCTCACAGATACGCAGTATTTT
TRBV5-4	TRBJ1-2	NA	once	CASSLEVSEGYTF	TGTGCCAGCAGCTTGGAAGTCTCCGAGGGCTACACCTTC
TRBV28	TRBJ2-7	TRBD2	NA	CASSLSSGRAREQYF	TGTGCCAGCAGTTTATCTAGCGGGAGGGCTCGCGAGCAGTACTTC
TRBV18	TRBJ2-7	TRBD1	few	CASSLGQGDNEQYF	TGTGCCAGCTCGCTTGGACAGGGGGACAACGAGCAGTACTTC
TRBV5-1	TRBJ1-2	TRBD1	NA	CASSTGQWDGYTF	TGCGCCAGCAGCACGGGACAGTGGGATGGCTACACCTTC
TRBV6-6	TRBJ1-1	NA	NA	CASSYSQGNTEAFF	TGTGCCAGCAGTTACTCGCAGGGTAACACTGAAGCTTTCTTT
TRBV5-1	TRBJ1-2	NA	NA	CASSFPGVYGYTF	TGCGCCAGCAGCTTTCCGGGGGTCTATGGCTACACCTTC
TRBV6-2/TRBV6-3	TRBJ1-2	TRBD1	NA	CASSYSTLTGIYGYTF	TGTGCCAGCAGTTACTCGACACTGACAGGGATCTATGGCTACACCTTC
TRBV7-9	TRBJ2-1	TRBD2	NA	CASSLREGSYNEQFF	TGTGCCAGCAGCTTACGGGAGGGCTCCTACAATGAGCAGTTCTTC
TRBV6-5	TRBJ1-6	NA	NA	CASTKGRGGNSPLHF	TGTGCCAGCACTAAGGGCAGGGGTGGGAATTCACCCCTCCACTTT
TRBV7-9	TRBJ1-5	NA	NA	CASSEDSRGNQPQHF	TGTGCCAGCAGCGAGGACTCCCGCGGCAATCAGCCCCAGCATTTT
TRBV11-2	TRBJ2-3	TRBD2	NA	CASSFLATSGSTDTQYF	TGTGCCAGCAGCTTTCTCGCGACTAGCGGTAGCACAGATACGCAGTATTTT
TRBV2	TRBJ1-1	NA	NA	CASSYSVAFF	TGTGCCAGCTCGTATTCCGTAGCTTTCTTT
TRBV12-3/TRBV12-4	TRBJ1-1	TRBD1	NA	CASSLGDRNVFF	TGTGCCAGCAGTTTAGGGGACAGGAATGTTTTCTTT
TRBV9	TRBJ1-1	TRBD1	NA	CASSLGGLMNTEAFF	TGTGCCAGCAGCCTAGGGGGCCTAATGAACACTGAAGCTTTCTTT
TRBV3-1/TRBV3-2	TRBJ2-7	TRBD2	NA	CASSLGLAREQYF	TGTGCCAGCAGTTTGGGACTAGCGCGAGAGCAGTACTTC
TRBV30	TRBJ2-2	NA	NA	CAWFRRGRTGELFF	TGTGCCTGGTTTCGAAGGGGTCGCACCGGGGAGCTGTTTTTT
TRBV11-2	TRBJ2-1	TRBD2	NA	CASSLRGTSGIGEQFF	TGTGCCAGCAGCCTCCGAGGGACTAGCGGGATCGGTGAGCAGTTCTTC
TRBV7-3	TRBJ2-2	NA	NA	CASSFLAGANTGELFF	TGTGCCAGCAGCTTCCTCGCGGGCGCGAACACCGGGGAGCTGTTTTTT
TRBV5-1	TRBJ2-1	TRBD2	NA	CASSAISGTSYNEQFF	TGCGCCAGCTCCGCAATAAGCGGGACCAGTTACAATGAGCAGTTCTTC
TRBV28	TRBJ2-3	TRBD2	NA	CASSPGTSIYTQYF	TGTGCCAGCAGTCCCGGGACTAGCATATATACGCAGTATTTT
TRBV5-1	TRBJ1-1	TRBD1	NA	CASSWTGLNTEAFF	TGCGCCAGCAGCTGGACAGGTTTGAACACTGAAGCTTTCTTT
TRBV24-1	TRBJ1-5	TRBD1	NA	CATSDPDREWNQPQHF	TGTGCCACCAGTGACCCAGACAGGGAATGGAATCAGCCCCAGCATTTT
TRBV28	TRBJ1-4	NA	NA	CASSSSPGGSEEKLFF	TGTGCCAGCAGTAGTTCCCCGGGGGGTAGCGAAGAAAAACTGTTTTTT
TRBV19	TRBJ2-5	NA	NA	CASRPDIGETQYF	TGTGCCAGTAGACCGGACATCGGAGAGACCCAGTACTTC
TRBV30	TRBJ2-3	NA	few	CAWRLQAIGTDTQYF	TGTGCCTGGAGGCTACAGGCCATTGGCACAGATACGCAGTATTTT
TRBV6-5	TRBJ2-3	TRBD1	NA	CASSSPGLTGADTQYF	TGTGCCAGCAGTTCCCCAGGGCTGACAGGGGCAGATACGCAGTATTTT
TRBV7-9	TRBJ2-4	TRBD2	NA	CASSSGLAGDRDIQYF	TGTGCCAGCAGCTCAGGACTAGCGGGAGACAGAGACATTCAGTACTTC
TRBV7-2	TRBJ1-5	NA	few	CASSLLANSNQPQHF	TGTGCCAGCAGCTTATTAGCAAATAGCAATCAGCCCCAGCATTTT
TRBV10-3	TRBJ1-2	NA	NA	CAIKGRDLWGYTF	TGTGCCATCAAGGGCAGGGACTTGTGGGGCTACACCTTC
TRBV19	TRBJ1-1	NA	few	CASRTTESRNTEAFF	TGTGCCAGTAGAACCACAGAGAGCCGGAACACTGAAGCTTTCTTT
TRBV3-1/TRBV3-2	TRBJ2-5	NA	NA	CASSQAPMETQYF	TGTGCCAGCAGCCAAGCTCCTATGGAGACCCAGTACTTC
TRBV5-1	TRBJ2-5	TRBD2	once	CASSLAGSGIGETQYF	TGCGCCAGCAGCTTGGCGGGTAGCGGGATCGGGGAGACCCAGTACTTC
TRBV19	TRBJ2-1	TRBD1	NA	CASSPGQGAPGEQFF	TGTGCCAGTAGTCCGGGACAGGGGGCACCAGGTGAGCAGTTCTTC
TRBV7-9	TRBJ1-1	NA	NA	CASSPGTKITGAEAFF	TGTGCCAGCAGCCCCGGGACAAAAATTACCGGGGCTGAAGCTTTCTTT